A selection of T cell receptor beta chains follows, all from one sample in a study of PD-L1 blockade in urothelial cancer. The assay was immunoSEQ multiplex PCR, and TCRdb's table has in-frame clones only and misses some. The sample has about 29,000 clones, around four fifths seen once. The sample consisted of PBMCs, taken around atezolizumab (anti-PD-L1) treatment. The origin of the receptors is a man between 65 and 79 years old with urothelial cancer. CDR3s leave out the opening cysteine and the closing phenylalanine or tryptophan.

len | v_gene | CDR3aa
14 | TRBV28 | ASTPPYPGASPPQH
12 | TRBV4-3 | ASSQDPAGVGYT
12 | TRBV6-5 | ASSPHRDRAAAF
13 | TRBV30 | AWNTGGEVSGELF
10 | TRBV29-1 | SVEVRDRGWF
14 | TRBV6-6 | ASSRLREPRNTEAF
14 | TRBV23-1 | ASSQPTSGITGELF
12 | TRBV5-1 | ASSPRGNTGELF
13 | TRBV6-5 | ASSLLGVGGEKLF
14 | TRBV2 | ASKGRQGGPQETQY
13 | TRBV14 | ASSQDPGRGSGYT
10 | TRBV28 | ASRPQGRGYT
11 | TRBV15 | ATSRPTGYEQY
13 | TRBV27 | ASSPRQGGTGELF
13 | TRBV5-1 | ASSLSVGGQETQY
11 | TRBV7-3 | ASSLRGGDEQY
13 | TRBV11-2 | ASTLTDTNTGELF
14 | TRBV7-9 | ASSLTSGRAGETQY
14 | TRBV28 | ASSPSGRDSNQPQH
16 | TRBV9 | ASSVAGSPGQGDTEQY
14 | TRBV4-1 | ASSPGTGINTGELF
13 | TRBV18 | ASSPSRGPLGELF
12 | TRBV6-1 | ASSQREGPGEQY
14 | TRBV10-3 | AIRGSWQAGGTEAF
12 | TRBV29-1 | SAGRGSPPDTQY
13 | TRBV19 | ASSIRLAGVSEQY
12 | TRBV7-3 | ASRTSGNTGELF
14 | TRBV5-1 | ASSFGVGQGFFEQY
14 | TRBV27 | ASSLRSGTLSTEAF
14 | TRBV28 | ASSWTQGFSNQPQH
9 | TRBV29-1 | SGSGGDEQY